What follows describes a single T cell receptor (beta chain). Germline assignment: CDR1 SQVTM and CDR2 ANQGSEA. The ends were cut back, 7 bases at V and 8 bases at J, with 15 bases in the middle. This CDR3 contains 12 residues. The sample originates from a study of T cell changes during pregnancy in multiple sclerosis. TCRdb's table, derived via immunoSEQ multiplex PCR, lists solely in-frame clones and lacks some. The repertoire holds 100,000 or so clones, with over 85% as singletons. The genes are TRBV29-1 and TRBJ1-3; D remains unclear. Material: peripheral blood, obtained after pregnancy. This receptor was obtained from a female donor in good health, enrolled as a control in a pregnancy study. The CDR3 sequence is CSASREGDTIYF. The CDR3 coding sequence is TGCAGCGCCTCCCGGGAGGGAGACACCATATATTTT.